Listed below are T cell receptor beta chains from one sample, sequenced in a study of metastatic and nonmetastatic thyroid tumors. TCRdb re-clonotyped the PCR reads via MiXCR. The sample includes just over 40,000 clones, about an eighth of them seen just once. Sequenced input: blood. These receptors came from a female donor with papillary thyroid cancer or a benign thyroid nodule (not recorded which). Some clones in this sample may be carry-over from other donors' samples. Each CDR3 is given with its conserved first and last residue.

j_call v_call cdr3_aa
TRBJ1-2 TRBV6-1 CASSEIRAAGVGYGYTF
TRBJ1-2 TRBV6-1 CATHDGGHGYTF
TRBJ2-5 TRBV11-3 CASSNRDRGLETQYF
TRBJ2-1 TRBV6-1 CASSVGETGQYEQFF
TRBJ1-2 TRBV5-1 CASSLGQGRLNYGYTF
TRBJ2-7 TRBV27 CASSFSGRDSAYEQYF
TRBJ2-1 TRBV19 CASSFVAGGRMRDNEQFF
TRBJ2-5 TRBV9 CASSVVREGTQYF
TRBJ2-1 TRBV9 CASSVAAGNEQFF
TRBJ1-4 TRBV18 CASSLSGTNEKLFF
TRBJ1-1 TRBV12-5 CASGLGPGTEAFF